The rows below give T cell receptor beta chains drawn from one sample of a study of blood T cell repertoires in COVID-19. Some clones are missing from TCRdb's copy, which holds only in-frame ones; the method was immunoSEQ multiplex PCR. This sample carries roughly 150,000 clones, around 80% of them seen once, and the ten largest clones take around 20%. The specimen was PBMCs or T cells enriched from blood (not recorded which). These receptors were collected from a woman aged 70 to 79 in a cohort exposed to, infected with or recovered from COVID-19 (not recorded which). The conserved cysteine and the conserved F or W are not part of the CDR3 here.

CDR3aa | v_gene
ASSPGQGAGGNTIY | TRBV11-2
ASTRGALMNTEAF | TRBV5-1
ASSPEGANDKNIQY | TRBV9
AINGGAGANVLT | TRBV10-3
ASSWGLAGDEQF | TRBV5-6
ASSLLQTADYNSPLH | TRBV28
ASSRGGAGVWYNEQF | TRBV4-1
ASSPGLAGVTGELF | TRBV5-8
ASSVGQFQEQY | TRBV11-3
ASSPLHYEQY | TRBV28
ASSQGDRDRVHQPQH | TRBV14
AVPGLSNTGELF | TRBV19
AISESAGGSYNEQF | TRBV10-3
ASSFGWTGEF | TRBV5-6
ASSPYRGRGNTIY | TRBV7-8
ASSDRVAGGVGETQY | TRBV10-2
ASSQNSGQGTPYEQY | TRBV4-1
ASSFDRYQETQY | TRBV7-9
AWSTLASTQY | TRBV30
ASSLALWVAGEEEQF | TRBV11-3
ASSPPGQGWEQF | TRBV28
ASSLDSIYNEQF | TRBV5-1
ASSQRERNTDTQY | TRBV4-1
ASSATGDEQPQH | TRBV9
ASSYSSETAVN | TRBV6-5
ASSPTSGSNEQF | TRBV18
ASSSLAGRQETQY | TRBV5-1
ASSPGHSSSYEQY | TRBV3-1/TRBV3-2
ASSFGAAGGQETQY | TRBV7-9
ASSPQGSLQPQH | TRBV6-2/TRBV6-3
ATGAPNTGELF | TRBV24-1
ASSPQGLDYGYT | TRBV18
ASSPEPSGRRYEQF | TRBV18
ASSDSLASGVQNEQF | TRBV6-1
ASSQDTGSHEQF | TRBV7-3
ASSIHTDTQY | TRBV12-3/TRBV12-4
ASSPSGQGSEKLF | TRBV18
ASRPPQGSEAF | TRBV6-6
ASSLGGGNNQPQH | TRBV28
AWKQGAVPTEAF | TRBV30